This passage covers 21 T cell receptor beta chains from one sample sequenced in a study of CD8 T cells in ankylosing spondylitis. Each CDR3 protein is one row after TCRdb ran MiXCR on the 5' RACE reads. This table has 380,000 or so distinct CDR3 sequences, roughly 22% appearing once. Sequencing was performed on blood, either unsorted or a sorted T cell fraction (not recorded which). The receptors were sampled from a male donor with ankylosing spondylitis or in good health (not recorded which).

This CDR3 is CASSLELAGASTDTQYF. The CDR3 nucleotides read TGTGCCAGCAGCTTAGAACTAGCGGGGGCCAGCACAGATACGCAGTATTTT. This sequence joins TRBV7-6 and TRBJ2-3; 11 bases agree with TRBD2. The CDR3 extends over 17 amino acids. V shed 1 base, J shed 0 bases, and the junction held 3 bases outside the gene matches. In germline, CDR1 is SGHVS, CDR2 FNYEAQ.

This clonotype was picked up a small number of times. V is TRBV12-3 or TRBV12-4 and J is TRBJ1-4; D uncertain. The V gene lost 3 bases and the J gene lost 8 bases, with 10 bases spanning the gap. The CDR3 extends over 13 amino acids. Here the CDR3 reads CASSLGNGEKLFF. In DNA form, the CDR3 reads TGTGCCAGCAGTTTGGGGAATGGCGAAAAACTGTTTTTT.

There are a few counts of this clonotype. The rearrangement links TRBV27 to TRBJ2-1; D unresolved. CDR1 and CDR2 (germline): MNHEY, SMNVEV (reference sequence). The CDR3 spans 13 residues. The V end lost 0 bases, the J end lost 7 bases, and 7 bases lay between the germline ends. CDR3 protein: CASSLSAWNEQFF. The CDR3 DNA follows: TGTGCCAGCAGTTTATCGGCCTGGAATGAGCAGTTCTTC.

The V and J genes are TRBV7-9 and TRBJ2-1; D gene uncertain. The CDR3 covers 14 residues. Germline V CDR1 and CDR2: SEHNR, FQNEAQ (reference sequence). Between the trimmed V and J ends, which lost 4 bases and 0 bases, there was a span of 7 bases. This chain's CDR3 is CASSSWDSYNEQFF. In DNA, the CDR3 is TGTGCCAGCAGCTCCTGGGACTCCTACAATGAGCAGTTCTTC.

The gene calls are TRBV30 and TRBJ2-7, with TRBD2 matching over 9 bases. Unmatched junction bases numbered 5, after V lost 0 bases and J lost 2 bases. CDR3 length equals 15 residues. Germline V gene sequence: CDR1 GTSNPN, CDR2 SVGIG (reference sequence). The CDR3 DNA is TGTGCCTGGAGTGTTCTGAGCGGGGGGACCTACGAGCAGTACTTC. Amino acids: CAWSVLSGGTYEQYF.

This clonotype was recorded a few times. This chain links TRBV4-1 with TRBJ2-7; 12 bases are a match to TRBD2. Germline values: CDR1 MGHRA, CDR2 YSYEKL. The CDR3 covers 18 residues. With 0 bases clipped from V and 0 bases from J, the junction kept 6 bases outside the gene matches. DNA of the CDR3: TGCGCCAGCAGCCAAGAAACTAGCGGGGGGTCCCTCTCCTACGAGCAGTACTTC. It specifies CASSQETSGGSLSYEQYF.

There are a few counts of this clonotype. The CDR3: CASSLIGTDEETQYF. DNA of the CDR3: TGTGCCAGCAGCTTAATAGGGACAGATGAAGAGACCCAGTACTTC. J is TRBJ2-5 and V is TRBV7-9, with TRBD1 identical over 7 bases. CDR3 length: 15 residues. Germline lookup yields CDR1 SEHNR and CDR2 FQNEAQ (reference sequence). V shed 2 bases, J shed 3 bases, and the junction held 6 bases outside the gene matches. The complete variable domain, with remaining parts taken from reference TRBV7-9 and TRBJ2-5, reads DTGVSQNPRHKITKRGQNVTFRCDPISEHNRLYWYRQTLGQGPEFLTYFQNEAQLEKSRLLSDRFSAERPKGSFSTLEIQRTEQGDSAMYLCASSLIGTDEETQYFGPGTRLLVL.

The chain has TRBV5-1 and TRBJ2-7; TRBD2 agrees at 8 bases. CDR1 and CDR2 (germline): SGHRS, YFSETQ. The CDR3 has 14 residues. V was pared by 1 base and J by 2 bases, with 2 bases of the junction left unmatched. The CDR3 spells CASSLTSGAYEQYF. Written as DNA, the CDR3 is TGCGCCAGCAGCTTGACTAGCGGAGCCTACGAGCAGTACTTC.

The rearrangement uses TRBV20-1 and TRBJ2-3; 9 nucleotides align to TRBD2. Germline CDR1 is DFQATT and CDR2 is SNEGSKA (reference sequence). V was clipped by 2 bases and J by 3 bases; unmatched bases: 3. This CDR3 region has 14 residues. DNA for the CDR3: TGCAGTGCTAGACAGCTAGCGGGGACAGATACGCAGTATTTT. This encodes CSARQLAGTDTQYF.

J is TRBJ2-5 and V is TRBV28, with 8 bases matching TRBD1. This CDR3 region has 15 residues. The junction had 6 bases not matched to a gene; V was cut back by 4 bases and J by 2 bases. Germline V CDR1 and CDR2: MDHEN, SYDVKM. DNA of the CDR3: TGTGCCAGCAGTTCTCGGACAGGGAGGCAAGAGACCCAGTACTTC. Translated: CASSSRTGRQETQYF.

V usage is TRBV12-3 or TRBV12-4 and J usage is TRBJ2-5, with 7 bases that match TRBD2. Trimming cost V 3 bases and J 2 bases; bases outside gene matches: 3. CDR3 length equals 14 residues. The CDR3 loop reads CASSFTGGQETQYF. CDR3 bases: TGTGCCAGCAGTTTCACGGGGGGACAAGAGACCCAGTACTTC.

This clonotype was observed once. The chain links TRBV11-2 to TRBJ2-7; 7 bases fit TRBD1. The V gene end was trimmed by 4 bases and the J gene end by 5 bases; junction bases not matched to a gene: 11. CDR1 and CDR2 from the germline V gene are SGHAT and FQNNGV. The CDR3 length is 15 residues. In DNA form, the CDR3 reads TGTGCCAGCAGCTCGGCGACAGGGCTTTTCGACGAGCAGTACTTC. Translated, it gives CASSSATGLFDEQYF.

The V call is TRBV4-1, the J call TRBJ1-6; D is ambiguous. In germline, CDR1 is MGHRA, CDR2 YSYEKL. Trimming left V 0 bases short and J 6 bases short, with 9 bases between. The CDR3 runs 15 residues. In DNA form, the CDR3 reads TGCGCCAGCAGCCAAGATCAAGCTAGTAATTCACCCCTCCACTTT. This sequence encodes CASSQDQASNSPLHF.

The chain joins TRBV10-3 to TRBJ2-1; TRBD1 agrees at 8 bases. Per the germline V gene, CDR1 is ENHRY and CDR2 is SYGVKD. There are 15 residues in the CDR3. V dropped 6 bases and J dropped 8; count of bases not matched to a gene: 12. The CDR3 DNA is TGTGCCATCAGGGACAGGGAAGGATTATCGGATGAGCAGTTCTTC. Amino acid sequence: CAIRDREGLSDEQFF.

In this sample, this clonotype turned up a few times. The V and J genes are TRBV7-8 and TRBJ1-1; tentative D call: TRBD1 (6 bases). V was shortened by 5 bases and J by 0 bases, with 25 bases between the two germline ends. Per the germline V gene, CDR1 is SGHVS and CDR2 is FQNEAQ. The length of the CDR3 is 19 residues. The CDR3: CASSRFRRTEGNMNTEAFF. CDR3 bases: TGTGCCAGCAGCCGCTTCCGACGGACAGAAGGTAACATGAACACTGAAGCTTTCTTT. The whole variable domain, filled in from reference TRBV7-8 and TRBJ1-1, reads GAGVSQSPRYKVAKRGQDVALRCDPISGHVSLFWYQQALGQGPEFLTYFQNEAQLDKSGLPSDRFFAERPEGSVSTLKIQRTQQEDSAVYLCASSRFRRTEGNMNTEAFFGQGTRLTVV.

As DNA, the CDR3 is TGTGCCAGCAGCGTAGACGGGCCCTACGAGCAGTACTTC. This codes for CASSVDGPYEQYF. The chain carries TRBV9 and TRBJ2-7; D is uncertain. In germline, CDR1 is SGDLS, CDR2 YYNGEE. V lost 0 bases to trimming and J lost 2 bases, with 6 bases between them. CDR3 length: 13 residues.

There are a few counts of this clonotype. V usage is TRBV29-1 and J usage is TRBJ2-4; 10 bases align to TRBD1. The CDR3 is 15 residues long. Germline CDR1 SQVTM, CDR2 ANQGSEA. V was clipped by 2 bases and J by 5 bases; unmatched bases: 6. The CDR3 DNA reads as TGCAGCGTTGAACCCTCAGGGACAGGGGAAAACATTCAGTACTTC. This encodes CSVEPSGTGENIQYF.

The gene calls are TRBV12-3 or TRBV12-4 and TRBJ1-2, with 11 bases fitting TRBD1. This CDR3 has 13 residues. J gave up 6 bases and V 6 bases, and 3 bases lay outside the gene matches. In DNA form, the CDR3 reads TGTGCCAGCAGCCGGACAGGGGGCAATGGCTACACCTTC. It codes for CASSRTGGNGYTF.

This clonotype was seen a few times. The chain joins TRBV28 to TRBJ2-3, with no clear D. Trimming removed 8 bases from V and 4 bases from J, with 10 bases in between. Germline CDR1 reads MDHEN; CDR2 reads SYDVKM. This CDR3 region has 12 residues. CDR3 sequence (DNA): TGTGCCAGCGCGGAGAGGCCAGATACGCAGTATTTT. It encodes CASAERPDTQYF.

The rearrangement joins TRBV7-8 to TRBJ2-4; maybe TRBD1 (5 bases). Germline lookup yields CDR1 SGHVS and CDR2 FQNEAQ. The CDR3 is 16 residues long. The V and J ends lost 0 bases and 1 base respectively, with 10 bases between them. CDR3 amino acids: CASSLAYRGAKNIQYF. In nucleotides, the CDR3 is TGTGCCAGCAGCTTAGCCTATAGGGGCGCCAAAAACATTCAGTACTTC.

This clonotype has more than one count but fewer than ten. The CDR3 nucleotides are TGCGCCAGCAGCCAAAACCCCCCGGCTAGCGGGAGCCAAGAGACCCAGTACTTC. Its translation is CASSQNPPASGSQETQYF. The chain links TRBV4-1 to TRBJ2-5; 10 bases are a match to TRBD2. V was clipped by 2 bases and J by 1 base; unmatched bases: 10. The CDR3 runs to 18 residues. The germline V gene encodes CDR1 MGHRA and CDR2 YSYEKL.